This entry describes one T cell receptor (beta chain). The target of this receptor is not known. One base away there is no much larger clone; base qualities are not given. This record comes from a study of blood T cells in healthy people across ages (dated by TCRdb to the mid-2010s). With respect to the entire study: Template switching captured roughly one uniquely barcoded TCR beta cDNA molecule per two T cells in model experiments. The study analyzed two additional independent replicas of 1 million unique cDNA reads from the same blood draw for two donors, one aged 18 to 29 and one aged 80 or older. The study measured age-related changes in TCR beta repertoire diversity using deep sequencing normalized with unique cDNA molecular identifiers. Four age groups were formed from the donors: young (average approximately 15 years), middle-aged (approximately 39), aged (about 62) and long-lived (more than 75). To avoid experimental bias, donors of different ages were distributed randomly across sequencing lanes.

Donors were 39 systemically healthy Caucasian individuals from Russia aged 6 to 90 years. Roughly 10 milliliters of peripheral blood were collected from each donor into EDTA-treated Vacutainer tubes. Ficoll-Paque density-gradient centrifugation was used to isolate PBMCs, with at least 6 million obtained per sample. Total RNA was extracted from PBMCs with Trizol reagent, with at least 6 micrograms obtained per sample. The percentages of naive CD45RAhigh/CD27high T cells were determined by flow cytometry on a PBMC aliquot from every donor. From its cysteine to its phenylalanine, the CDR3 spans 15 amino acids. Only CDR3 DNA remains: 45 bases, in frame from the first base. V gives up 2 bases and J gives up 8 bases, and the segment between their germline ends measures 18 bases. CDR1 and CDR2 (DFQATT, SNEGSKA) derive from the germline V gene (reference sequence). The receptor library was made with 5' RACE. Instrument on record: Illumina HiSeq 2500. The second PCR ran for roughly 6 to 11 cycles and used a J-beta primer mix along with a sample-barcoded 5' primer. A template-switch 5' adaptor carrying 12 random nucleotides introduced a unique molecular identifier onto each TCR beta cDNA molecule. At least 2.5 million CDR3-containing paired-end reads were obtained from each sample. First-strand cDNA was synthesized from all RNA with the Mint cDNA synthesis kit, primed by a TRBC-specific oligonucleotide. After uracil-DNA glycosylase treatment, a first 18-cycle PCR used universal primers M1SS and BC2_uni_R on all cDNA. The original pipeline was this. Normalization of each sample was performed by random selection of 1 million high-quality reads, each carrying a distinct molecular identifier. Instead of being binned into consensus sequences, reads that shared molecular identifiers were thrown out. CDR3 identification, clonotype clustering and error correction used MiTCR with a Q25 quality threshold and the strictest error-elimination algorithm. Lower-bound total TCR beta diversity was estimated with a nonparametric unseen species model using Euler transformation. TCRdb ran its own pipeline on the public reads, namely fastp trimming at Q25 and MiXCR clone calling, and kept in-frame beta chains. Entries that share a CDR3 protein sequence are merged under the most common genes and DNA. TCRdb, not the original authors, processed these V and J calls. This sample holds about 780,000 distinct CDR3 sequences; 35% to 50% were observed only once. The ten largest clones capture around a sixth of the sample.

The paper's findings and limits, for the study overall: There was a strong correlation between observed TCR beta diversity and the percentage of naive T cells measured by flow cytometry. Because the CMV infection status of the donors was unknown, age-related changes in expanded clonotypes may potentially have been confounded. As age increased, observed TCR beta diversity per million T cells dropped in a roughly linear way, and a significant reduction was already evident by age roughly 40. Because profiling used bulk unsorted PBMCs, naive and antigen-experienced compartments could not be compared conclusively. The long-lived group showed more naive CD4+ T cells, fewer expanded clones and increased TCR diversity than the aged group, suggesting age selection. Estimates of total diversity from one million sequenced T cells were regarded as lower bounds and underestimates.

The chain is made from TRBV20-1 and TRBJ1-4, with the D gene too uncertain to name. Sequenced material: blood. The sequence was obtained from a man aged 80 or over in good health. This receptor has the CDR3 CSARYGGSLGEKLFF. The sequenced DNA is TGCAGTGCTAGATATGGTGGCTCCCTGGGGGAAAAACTGTTTTTT.